Sequencing of this T cell receptor beta chain was carried out in a study of blood T cells in healthy people across ages. Peripheral blood was drawn, around 9.4 milliliters per donor. Researchers report isolating at least 7 million PBMCs per sample. CDR1 and CDR2 (germline): MDHEN, SYDVKM. CDR3 size: 11 residues. Deletions cut 7 bases from V and 4 bases from J, with 8 bases between. It was with a sample-barcoded 5' primer and a J-beta primer mix that a second PCR of about 7 to 12 cycles was run. TCRdb re-called the 5' RACE reads through MiXCR, storing one row per CDR3 protein. Of roughly 800,000 distinct CDR3 sequences listed, roughly 25% are singletons. These data also formed part of another study, on T cells of mothers and their children. That paper states: The search for persistent microchimeric T cell clones detected none.

The origin of this receptor is a boy younger than 18 in good health. The chain combines TRBV28 with TRBJ2-7; D is undetermined. What was sequenced was blood. CDR3 coding DNA: TGTGCCAGCATCTCTAAGTACGAGCAGTACTTC. Encoded protein: CASISKYEQYF.